Detailed here is one T cell receptor (beta chain). Per the original methods: Reference gene primer amplification gave nucleated cell count estimates. The data were produced by immunoSEQ multiplex PCR, yet TCRdb's version contains in-frame clones alone and is incomplete. For V, J and clone size, that table is used; D and trimming come from the DNA. The repertoire consists of a few hundred thousand clones, with about 88% occurring once and the leading ten covering about 4.1%. The source of the sample is a study of blood T cell repertoires in COVID-19. Study context: The United States, Italy and Spain supplied acute and convalescent COVID-19 samples.

The germline CDR1 and CDR2 sequences are SGHRS and YFSETQ. V lost 4 bases and J lost 3, with 17 bases in between. The CDR3 is made up of 16 amino acids. The chain joins TRBV5-1 to TRBJ1-3; tentatively, D is TRBD1 (5 bases). Material: peripheral blood. This clonotype was obtained from a man aged 55 to 69 who had recovered from COVID-19. The CDR3 protein is CASSPQGTYDGNTIYF. The CDR3 nucleotides are TGCGCCAGCAGCCCGCAGGGCACCTACGATGGAAACACCATATATTTT.